These T cell receptor beta chains were read from a single sample in a study of blood T cell repertoires in COVID-19. Clones were read by immunoSEQ multiplex PCR, and TCRdb kept only the in-frame ones, dropping some. The table shows 300,000 to 450,000 clones, with roughly 85% occurring only once. Sequencing was done on a sample of peripheral blood. The source of these receptors is a woman between 18 and 29 years old with acute or convalescent COVID-19. Both conserved end residues are part of each CDR3. The D gene is left open where the match is weak. Rows give clone size only sometimes, using once, few, many, or a class for an expanded clone.

cdr3_nt cdr3_aa d_call j_call clone_size v_call
TGTGCCATCAGTGAGTCCGGGAATGGCTACACCTTC CAISESGNGYTF - TRBJ1-2 - TRBV10-3
TGTGCCAGCTCACCACCCGATCCGACTAGCGGGATATACAATGAGCAGTTCTTC CASSPPDPTSGIYNEQFF TRBD2 TRBJ2-1 - TRBV18
TGCGCCAGCAGCCAAGGGGTAGCGGGAGTTACTTTTAGCACAGATACGCAGTATTTT CASSQGVAGVTFSTDTQYF TRBD2 TRBJ2-3 - TRBV4-1
TGTGCCAGCAGCTTGCTGCGAGCGGGCGAGCAGTACTTC CASSLLRAGEQYF - TRBJ2-7 once TRBV5-6
TGCGCCAGCAGCCCTGTCCCGGGGGAGTATGGCTACACCTTC CASSPVPGEYGYTF - TRBJ1-2 - TRBV4-1
TGTGCCAGTGGGACAGGGAGGTACAATGAGCAGTTCTTC CASGTGRYNEQFF TRBD1 TRBJ2-1 - TRBV12-3/TRBV12-4
TGTGCCAGCAGTTACTCCTTAGGGGGCAGCGGGGAGCTGTTTTTT CASSYSLGGSGELFF TRBD1 TRBJ2-2 - TRBV6-5
TGTGCCAGCAGCGTAGTACAGGGGGCCACTGAAGCTTTCTTT CASSVVQGATEAFF TRBD1 TRBJ1-1 - TRBV9
TGTGCCAGCAGCCCACCCGGGACTTCCGACTACGAGCAGTACTTC CASSPPGTSDYEQYF - TRBJ2-7 - TRBV28
TGTGCCAGCAGCTCCCGGACAGGGGAACGTGGCTACACCTTC CASSSRTGERGYTF TRBD1 TRBJ1-2 - TRBV7-2
TGTGCCAGCAGCGTAAGACGGACAACTGGCTATGGCTACACCTTC CASSVRRTTGYGYTF - TRBJ1-2 - TRBV9
TGTGCCAGCAGCCGTTTAGTTATGGCCTACGAGCAGTACTTC CASSRLVMAYEQYF - TRBJ2-7 - TRBV5-6
TGTGCCGCCCGGGGGGGCGGAGATACGCAGTATTTT CAARGGGDTQYF TRBD2 TRBJ2-3 - TRBV6-5
TGCGCCAGCAGCTTGGGGGACAGGGGGCCCTTAAAACTGTTTTTT CASSLGDRGPLKLFF TRBD1 TRBJ1-4 - TRBV5-1
TGCGCCAGCAGCTTGTCTAGCGGGAGGAACGAGCAGTTCTTC CASSLSSGRNEQFF TRBD2 TRBJ2-1 - TRBV5-1
TGTGCCACCAGCAGAGATAAGGGGGCGGGGACCGGGGAGCTGTTTTTT CATSRDKGAGTGELFF - TRBJ2-2 - TRBV15
TGTGCCAGTAGTGCCGCCGGGACAGGGGGCACCGGGGAGCTGTTTTTT CASSAAGTGGTGELFF TRBD1 TRBJ2-2 - TRBV19
TGTGCCAGCAGTACAGTAGATAGCAATCAGCCCCAGCATTTT CASSTVDSNQPQHF - TRBJ1-5 - TRBV27
TGTGCCAGCACCCAAAATGCAGGTTCTAACTATGGCTACACCTTC CASTQNAGSNYGYTF - TRBJ1-2 - TRBV2